This T cell receptor (beta chain) was sequenced during a study of a mutant IDH1 vaccine in newly diagnosed glioma. About the research overall: Treated patients, around 60% male and around 40% female, averaged around 40 years of age. Broader study findings: Pseudoprogression apparently lacked any relation to changes in top peripheral T cell clonotypes.

Trimming cost V 6 bases and J 5 bases; bases outside gene matches: 6. The CDR3 runs to 14 residues. CDR1 is WSHSY, CDR2 SAAADI, per germline. Time point noted: baseline, week 1 (first vaccination visit). The treatment here: pre-vaccination baseline after standard-of-care therapy. This clone appeared once. Antigen: not known. The assay was immunoSEQ multiplex PCR, and TCRdb's table has in-frame clones only and misses some. The table records some 15,000 clones, around 87% of them present only once. The chain links TRBV10-2 to TRBJ2-5; 10 bases are shared with TRBD2. Sequences were derived from PBMCs, sampled from a glioma patient treated with radiotherapy, temozolomide or both. This clonotype was obtained from a middle-aged woman with glioma. Some clones in this sample may be carry-over from other donors' samples. CDR3 bases: TGCGCCAGCAGCCCCACTAGCGGGAAGGAGACCCAGTACTTC. This gives the protein CASSPTSGKETQYF.